Described below is a single TCR beta chain sequence and its context. The data were obtained in a study of blood T cell repertoires in COVID-19. Using immunoSEQ multiplex PCR, the repertoire was profiled, and TCRdb retains in-frame clones only, with some absent. The table has about 160,000 clones, over 85% seen once. This CDR3 region has 10 residues. Germline V gene lookup returns CDR1 MNHEY and CDR2 SVGAGI. The ends were cut back, 6 bases at V and 3 bases at J, with 2 bases in the middle. This chain joins TRBV6-5 and TRBJ1-1; the D is unclear. Sequenced: peripheral blood. The clonotype originates from a woman aged 50 to 60 with acute or convalescent COVID-19. CDR3 nucleotide sequence: TGTGCCAGCAGCTACACTGAAGCTTTCTTT. Its protein is CASSYTEAFF.